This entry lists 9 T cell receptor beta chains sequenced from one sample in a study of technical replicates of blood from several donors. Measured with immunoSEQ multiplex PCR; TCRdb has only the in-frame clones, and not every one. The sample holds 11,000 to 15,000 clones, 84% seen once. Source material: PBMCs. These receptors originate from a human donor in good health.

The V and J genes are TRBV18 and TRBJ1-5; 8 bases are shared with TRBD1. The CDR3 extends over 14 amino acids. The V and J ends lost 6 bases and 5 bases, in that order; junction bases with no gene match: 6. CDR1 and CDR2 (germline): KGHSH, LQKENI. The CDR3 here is CASSRGQGDQPQHF. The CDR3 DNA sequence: TGTGCCAGCTCCCGAGGACAGGGAGATCAGCCCCAGCATTTT.

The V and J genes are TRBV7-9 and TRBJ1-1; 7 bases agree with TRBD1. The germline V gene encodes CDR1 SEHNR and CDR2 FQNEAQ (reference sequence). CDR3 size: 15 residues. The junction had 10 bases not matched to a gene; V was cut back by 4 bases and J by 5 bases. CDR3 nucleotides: TGTGCCAGCAGCTACGAAGCACAGGGGTGGACTGAAGCTTTCTTT. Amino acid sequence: CASSYEAQGWTEAFF. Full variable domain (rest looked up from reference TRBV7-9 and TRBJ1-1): DTGVSQNPRHKITKRGQNVTFRCDPISEHNRLYWYRQTLGQGPEFLTYFQNEAQLEKSRLLSDRFSAERPKGSFSTLEIQRTEQGDSAMYLCASSYEAQGWTEAFFGQGTRLTVV.

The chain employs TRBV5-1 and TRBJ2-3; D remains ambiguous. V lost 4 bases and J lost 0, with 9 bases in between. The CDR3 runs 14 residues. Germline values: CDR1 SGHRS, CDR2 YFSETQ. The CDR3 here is CASSVGASTDTQYF. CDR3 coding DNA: TGCGCCAGCAGCGTGGGCGCCAGCACAGATACGCAGTATTTT.

Here the CDR3 DNA reads TGTGCCAGCAGCATTACAGGGGAAAGCTCTGGAAACACCATATATTTT. This translates into CASSITGESSGNTIYF. The chain employs TRBV2 and TRBJ1-3, with TRBD1 matching over 7 bases. Trimming removed 6 bases from V and 0 bases from J; junction bases left unmatched: 8. CDR1 and CDR2 from the germline V gene are SNHLY and FYNNEI. This CDR3 region has 16 residues.

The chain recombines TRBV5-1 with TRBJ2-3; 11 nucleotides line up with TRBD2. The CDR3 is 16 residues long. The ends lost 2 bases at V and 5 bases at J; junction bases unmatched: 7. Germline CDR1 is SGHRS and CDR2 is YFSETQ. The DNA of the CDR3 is TGCGCCAGCAGCTTAGTAGCGGGAGGGCCTGGAGATACGCAGTATTTT. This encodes CASSLVAGGPGDTQYF.

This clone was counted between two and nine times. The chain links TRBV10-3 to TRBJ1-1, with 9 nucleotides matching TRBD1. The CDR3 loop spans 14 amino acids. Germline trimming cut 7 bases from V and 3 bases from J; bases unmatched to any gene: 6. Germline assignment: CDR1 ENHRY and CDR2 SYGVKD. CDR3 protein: CAITGTGKDTEAFF. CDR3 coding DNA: TGTGCCATCACCGGGACAGGGAAGGACACTGAAGCTTTCTTT.

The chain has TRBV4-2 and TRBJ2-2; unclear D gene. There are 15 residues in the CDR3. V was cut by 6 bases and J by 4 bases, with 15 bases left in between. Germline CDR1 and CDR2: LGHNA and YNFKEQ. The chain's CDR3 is CASRPLIVGTGELFF. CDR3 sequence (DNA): TGTGCCAGCAGGCCCCTCATAGTTGGCACCGGGGAGCTGTTTTTT.

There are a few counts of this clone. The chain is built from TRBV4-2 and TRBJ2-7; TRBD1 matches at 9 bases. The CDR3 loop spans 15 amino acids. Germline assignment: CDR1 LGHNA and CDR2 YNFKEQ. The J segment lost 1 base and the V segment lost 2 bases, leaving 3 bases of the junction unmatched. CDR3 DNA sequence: TGTGCCAGCAGCCAACGACAGGGGGAGTCCTACGAGCAGTACTTC. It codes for CASSQRQGESYEQYF.

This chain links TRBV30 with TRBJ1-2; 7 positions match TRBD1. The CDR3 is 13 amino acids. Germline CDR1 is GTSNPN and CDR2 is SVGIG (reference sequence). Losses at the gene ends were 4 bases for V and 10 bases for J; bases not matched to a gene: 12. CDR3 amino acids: CAWTPSLRGPYTF. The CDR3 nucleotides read TGTGCCTGGACCCCCTCGTTGAGGGGGCCCTACACCTTC.